The text below deals with one T cell receptor (beta chain). The antigen remains undetermined. A second about 6 to 12 cycle PCR used barcoded and J-beta primers. MiXCR was run by TCRdb on the 5' RACE reads, yielding one entry per CDR3 protein. This table has about 1.4 million distinct CDR3 sequences, approximately 63% appearing once. Extractions gave at least 6 micrograms of total RNA per sample. The source of the sample is a study of blood T cells in healthy people across ages. Regarding the study as a whole: In the absence of known donor CMV status, changes in expanded clonotypes were possibly confounded. When one million T cells were used, diversity estimates were thought to be underestimates.

CDR3 size: 15 residues. The specimen sequenced was blood. The chain has TRBV21-1 and TRBJ2-1; TRBD2, the D gene given by the table, was not confirmed from the DNA. TRBV21-1 represents a pseudogene. This TCR came from a man aged 18 to 35 in good health. The CDR3 sequence is CASSRDSRGNNEQFF. In DNA form, the CDR3 reads TGTGCCAGCAGTCGGGACTCCAGAGGGAACAATGAGCAGTTCTTC.